This T cell receptor beta chain was identified during a study of control samples from healthy donors and cancer patients. This table comes from immunoSEQ multiplex PCR, and its TCRdb copy is limited to in-frame clones, with some not included. This sample has about 130,000 clones; about 92% occur once, and the top ten carry 0.5% to 0.7%. Germline V gene lookup returns CDR1 MNHEY and CDR2 SVGAGI. The V and J ends lost 6 bases and 8 bases respectively, with 16 bases between them. The CDR3 totals 14 residues. The chain joins TRBV6-5 to TRBJ2-2, with no clear D. The receptor's source is an older man with head and neck cancer. Sequencing was performed on PBMCs. The CDR3 DNA reads as TGTGCCAGCAGCAACCCCCAGGTGGCTGGGGAGCTGTTTTTT. This encodes CASSNPQVAGELFF.